Presented here are 17 T cell receptor beta chains from one specimen sequenced in a study of T cell repertoires in cytomegalovirus infection. TCRdb fed the reads into MiXCR, producing one record per CDR3 protein. The table has 290,000 or so distinct CDR3 sequences, 8% to 10% seen once. Sample: PBMCs. The receptor set was obtained from a human donor in good health (CMV status not recorded). Some clones in this sample may be carry-over from other donors' samples.

This clonotype turned up a few times. This chain joins TRBV29-1 and TRBJ2-3; no firm D call. CDR3 length equals 12 residues. CDR1 is SQVTM, CDR2 ANQGSEA, per germline. V lost 7 bases, J lost 2 bases, and 10 bases lay in between. CDR3 protein: CSALLTTDTQYF. DNA for the CDR3: TGCAGCGCTCTCCTCACCACAGATACGCAGTATTTT.

This clonotype was observed at least ten times. This chain uses TRBV20-1 with TRBJ2-3; D is uncertain. Germline V gene data show CDR1 as DFQATT and CDR2 as SNEGSKA (reference sequence). V was trimmed by 6 bases and J by 0 bases, leaving 13 bases between them. The CDR3 has 14 amino acids. The CDR3 reads CSATGRDSTDTQYF. CDR3 coding DNA: TGCAGTGCGACCGGAAGGGATAGCACAGATACGCAGTATTTT.

Ten or more counts support this clonotype. The chain uses TRBV7-2 and TRBJ2-5, with D possibly TRBD2 on 6 matching bases. The V end was cut by 6 bases, the J end by 3 bases, with 20 bases between. The CDR3 runs 16 residues. Looked up from germline, CDR1 is SGHTA and CDR2 is FQGNSA. The CDR3 region has the DNA TGTGCCAGCAGTTTCACCGGGACTCCTTATAAAGAGACCCAGTACTTC. Its translation is CASSFTGTPYKETQYF.

For this clonotype: A much larger clone lies a single base off, so this may be a read error. V usage is TRBV5-6 and J usage is TRBJ1-2; TRBD1 might be the D (5 bases). The CDR3 spans 14 residues. V lost 0 bases to trimming and J lost 4 bases, with 10 bases between them. The germline CDR1 and CDR2 sequences are SGHDT and YYEEEE. The CDR3, as DNA: TGTGCCAGCAGCTTGGTCGGCGGGGGCTATGGCTACACCTTC. Protein: CASSLVGGGYGYTF.

This clonotype has a count of ten or more. J is TRBJ2-3 and V is TRBV18; D possibly matches TRBD1 or TRBD2 (5 bases each). This CDR3 contains 12 residues. CDR1 and CDR2 (germline): KGHSH, LQKENI. The V end was cut by 6 bases, the J end by 9 bases, with 13 bases between. CDR3 bases: TGTGCCAGCTCCCGGGACCCCGGAACGCAGTATTTT. Encoded protein: CASSRDPGTQYF.

With respect to this clonotype: A much larger clonotype is one base distant, so this may be a read error. The DNA of the CDR3 is TGTGCCAGTAGTACCCGTCGCGGGTTCGTTGGTGAGCAGTTCTTC. Translating gives CASSTRRGFVGEQFF. This sequence joins TRBV19 and TRBJ2-1; a possible D gene is TRBD2 (5 bases). CDR3 length: 15 amino acids. CDR1 is LNHDA, CDR2 SQIVND, per germline (reference sequence). V was clipped by 4 bases and J by 9 bases, with 19 bases between them.

The chain is built from TRBV6-5 and TRBJ2-4, with 8 bases aligning to TRBD1. CDR3 length: 16 amino acids. J was trimmed by 0 bases and V by 2 bases; bases with no gene match: 3. Germline CDR1 reads MNHEY; CDR2 reads SVGAGI. Here the CDR3 reads CASSYGTGGAKNIQYF. Written as DNA, the CDR3 is TGTGCCAGCAGTTACGGGACAGGAGGAGCCAAAAACATTCAGTACTTC.

This clonotype was detected ten times or more. The gene calls are TRBV27 and TRBJ2-7; D ambiguous. The CDR3 loop spans 13 amino acids. CDR1 and CDR2 (germline): MNHEY, SMNVEV (reference sequence). V was trimmed by 5 bases and J by 2 bases, leaving 10 bases between them. CDR3 region: CASSGGITYEQYF. CDR3 DNA: TGTGCCAGCAGTGGTGGGATCACCTACGAGCAGTACTTC.

In regard to this clonotype: A much larger clone differs by one base, so this may be a read error. The rearrangement joins TRBV28 to TRBJ2-2; 7 positions agree with TRBD1. Trimming removed 7 bases from V and 6 bases from J; junction bases left unmatched: 8. Germline V gene lookup returns CDR1 MDHEN and CDR2 SYDVKM. This CDR3 region has 14 residues. CDR3 residues: CASTWGQHPGELFF. CDR3 DNA: TGTGCCAGCACCTGGGGACAGCACCCCGGGGAGCTGTTTTTT.

This clonotype occurred many times. This sequence joins TRBV28 and TRBJ2-5; possibly TRBD1 for D (5 bases). The CDR3 length is 15 residues. Trimming took off 6 bases at V and 3 bases at J, with 17 bases between the two ends. The germline V gene has CDR1 MDHEN and CDR2 SYDVKM. The CDR3 region has the DNA TGTGCCAGCAGAACCACAGGTCGACGAAAAGAGACCCAGTACTTC. Translation: CASRTTGRRKETQYF. Variable domain in full (rest from reference TRBV28 and TRBJ2-5): DVKVTQSSRYLVKRTGEKVFLECVQDMDHENMFWYRQDPGLGLRLIYFSYDVKMKEKGDIPEGYSVSREKKERFSLILESASTNQTSMYLCASRTTGRRKETQYFGPGTRLLVL.

Many counts were recorded for this clonotype. For the CDR3, the DNA is TGTGCCAGCAGTTTAGGTTGGAGCTACGAGCAGTACGTC. It yields the protein CASSLGWSYEQYV. The rearrangement links TRBV12-3 or TRBV12-4 to TRBJ2-7; no firm D call. This CDR3 is 13 amino acids long. The V and J ends lost 1 base and 3 bases respectively, with 7 bases between them.

This clonotype was counted between two and nine times. The CDR3, as DNA: TGCGCCAGCAGCCCGACCGGGGGGCCCTCCTACAATGAGCAGTTCTTC. Protein product: CASSPTGGPSYNEQFF. The chain recombines TRBV5-1 with TRBJ2-1; D might be TRBD2 (7 bases). The CDR3 has 16 amino acids. Germline V CDR1 and CDR2: SGHRS, YFSETQ. The V gene lost 4 bases and the J gene lost 0 bases, with 14 bases spanning the gap.

The chain employs TRBV29-1 and TRBJ2-3, with D tentatively TRBD1 (5 bases). CDR3 length: 12 amino acids. V was cut by 4 bases and J by 2 bases, with 7 bases left in between. CDR1 is SQVTM and CDR2 is ANQGSEA in the germline V gene. The CDR3 here is CSVVTATDTQYF. The CDR3 DNA follows: TGCAGCGTTGTGACAGCCACAGATACGCAGTATTTT.

The table lists this clonotype with many counts. The chain joins TRBV28 to TRBJ2-3, with 10 bases aligning to TRBD2. Per the germline V gene, CDR1 is MDHEN and CDR2 is SYDVKM. The CDR3 consists of 15 residues. The junction had 1 base not matched to a gene; V was cut back by 2 bases and J by 2 bases. The DNA for the CDR3 is TGTGCCAGCAGTTTACTAGCGGGGGTCACAGATACGCAGTATTTT. It encodes CASSLLAGVTDTQYF. The full variable domain, its missing parts supplied by reference TRBV28 and TRBJ2-3, is DVKVTQSSRYLVKRTGEKVFLECVQDMDHENMFWYRQDPGLGLRLIYFSYDVKMKEKGDIPEGYSVSREKKERFSLILESASTNQTSMYLCASSLLAGVTDTQYFGPGTRLTVL.

This clonotype has a handful of counts. This CDR3 is CSVRPSSYNEQFF. CDR3 nucleotide sequence: TGCAGCGTCCGTCCGAGCTCCTACAATGAGCAGTTCTTC. The genes are TRBV29-1 and TRBJ2-1; D ambiguous. The CDR3 is 13 amino acids. The V gene's germline CDR1 is SQVTM and CDR2 ANQGSEA. V gave up 6 bases and J gave up 0 bases, with 9 bases separating them.

This clonotype was counted many times. The genes are TRBV28 and TRBJ2-1; 10 bases map to TRBD2. The CDR3 has 17 residues. Unmatched junction bases numbered 7, after V lost 5 bases and J lost 0 bases. Germline V CDR1 and CDR2: MDHEN, SYDVKM. Here the CDR3 reads CASSPGSGGSSYNEQFF. In DNA form, the CDR3 reads TGTGCCAGCAGTCCCGGTAGCGGGGGGAGCTCCTACAATGAGCAGTTCTTC.

There are a few counts of this clonotype. V gene TRBV10-3 combines with J gene TRBJ2-1, with 7 bases that match TRBD2. The CDR3 length is 14 residues. After removal of 3 bases from V and 7 bases from J, the junction contained 6 bases not matched to a gene. Germline CDR1 ENHRY, CDR2 SYGVKD. The CDR3 sequence is CAISDGREGNEQFF. CDR3 nucleotides: TGTGCCATCAGTGACGGCAGGGAGGGTAATGAGCAGTTCTTC.